This TCR beta chain was recorded in a study of cytomegalovirus exposure and HLA in healthy donors. About the study: The roughly 670 first-cohort repertoires shared a platform with the approximately 110 validation repertoires, as reported in a later analysis.

Study results and caveats: In vitro data verified a few CMV-associated chains as specific for CMV antigens. Accounts indicate the classifier identified cytomegalovirus status with strong specificity and sensitivity.

Deletions cut 4 bases from V and 6 bases from J, with 13 bases between. The CDR3 consists of 13 residues. Germline V gene sequence: CDR1 WNHNN, CDR2 SYGVQD (reference sequence). As to this clone: What it binds is unknown.

Clones were read by immunoSEQ multiplex PCR, and TCRdb kept only the in-frame ones, dropping some. The top ten clones hold less than 5.5% of a sample with about 150,000 clones, roughly 86% of them seen once. Sequenced: PBMCs. This receptor was identified in a man younger than 30 in good health and CMV-seropositive. The chain is built from TRBV10-1 and TRBJ2-7; D gene uncertain. CDR3 nucleotide sequence: TGCGCCAGCAGTGGACATCAAAAATCCGAGCAGTACTTC. It yields the protein CASSGHQKSEQYF.